Each of the 21 T cell receptor beta chains below was sequenced from the same sample in a study of blood T cells in healthy people across ages. A J-beta primer mix and a sample-barcoded 5' primer were used in a second PCR of about 6 to 12 cycles. TCRdb re-called the 5' RACE reads through MiXCR, storing one row per CDR3 protein. The sample has fewer than 2 million distinct CDR3 sequences; 30% to 40% are singletons. Sequencing input: blood. The source is a human donor in good health.

V usage is TRBV28 and J usage is TRBJ1-5; D remains unclear. The V end lost 3 bases, the J end lost 3 bases, and 9 bases lay between the germline ends. Germline CDR1 MDHEN, CDR2 SYDVKM. The CDR3 sequence is 14 residues long. CDR3 sequence reads: CASSFGWANQPQHF. The CDR3 region has the DNA TGTGCCAGCAGTTTCGGGTGGGCCAATCAGCCCCAGCATTTT.

The rearrangement joins TRBV4-3 to TRBJ2-5; weak D call: TRBD2 (5 bases). CDR1 is LGHNA and CDR2 is YSLEER in the germline V gene. The CDR3 spans 14 residues. Trimming took 2 bases from V and 3 from J, leaving 10 bases between them. CDR3 amino acids: CASSQNGLEETQYF. CDR3 DNA sequence: TGCGCCAGCAGCCAAAATGGACTCGAAGAGACCCAGTACTTC.

This clonotype was seen a few times. The chain combines TRBV20-1 with TRBJ2-1; D might be TRBD2 (6 bases). CDR1 is DFQATT and CDR2 is SNEGSKA in the germline V gene (reference sequence). The length of the CDR3 is 16 residues. With 3 bases removed from V and 5 bases from J, the gap between germline ends came to 20 bases. The CDR3 nucleotides are TGCAGTGCTAGTTGGAGAAGCCGGGGGTCCGACAATGAGCAGTTCTTC. This sequence encodes CSASWRSRGSDNEQFF.

The V call is TRBV7-9, the J call TRBJ1-4, with 8 bases fitting TRBD1. V trimming: 5 bases; J trimming: 0 bases; junction bases outside the gene matches: 11. Germline V gene data show CDR1 as SEHNR and CDR2 as FQNEAQ (reference sequence). This CDR3 region has 18 residues. DNA for the CDR3: TGTGCCAGCAGCCACAGTAGGGCAGGGGGCACAACTAATGAAAAACTGTTTTTT. Translation gives CASSHSRAGGTTNEKLFF.

This clonotype was observed a few times. This chain links TRBV7-2 with TRBJ1-1; D perhaps matches TRBD1 (5 bases). Germline V gives CDR1 SGHTA, CDR2 FQGNSA. Trimming took 5 bases from V and 5 from J, leaving 18 bases between them. This CDR3 has 15 amino acids. This CDR3 reads CASSTRAGVLTEAFF. CDR3 DNA sequence: TGTGCCAGCAGCACTAGGGCGGGGGTTCTGACTGAAGCTTTCTTT.

This clonotype has more than one count but fewer than ten. The chain employs TRBV11-1 and TRBJ1-3, with unresolved D. V was clipped by 6 bases and J by 5 bases, with 11 bases between them. Germline V lookup: CDR1 SGHAT, CDR2 FQDESV (reference sequence). The CDR3 totals 13 residues. CDR3 nucleotide sequence: TGTGCCAGCAGTCGGGGAACCCGAAACACCATATATTTT. It codes for CASSRGTRNTIYF.

The chain uses TRBV4-3 and TRBJ1-1; tentative D call: TRBD1 (5 bases). The V gene's germline CDR1 is LGHNA and CDR2 YSLEER. The CDR3 sequence is 13 residues long. The V gene lost 0 bases and the J gene lost 7 bases, with 9 bases spanning the gap. The chain's CDR3 is CASSQEWGFEAFF. CDR3 sequence (DNA): TGCGCCAGCAGCCAAGAGTGGGGGTTTGAAGCTTTCTTT.

The V gene is TRBV7-9, the J gene TRBJ1-1, with 7 bases fitting TRBD1. CDR3 length equals 14 residues. The ends lost 7 bases at V and 7 bases at J; junction bases unmatched: 12. The V gene's germline CDR1 is SEHNR and CDR2 FQNEAQ (reference sequence). CDR3 nucleotide sequence: TGTGCCAGCACCTTTATTATTAGGGACAGTGAAGCTTTCTTT. Translation gives CASTFIIRDSEAFF.

The chain carries TRBV7-9 and TRBJ1-2; D is perhaps TRBD1 (5 bases). The CDR3 has 15 amino acids. Germline V gives CDR1 SEHNR, CDR2 FQNEAQ (reference sequence). V was trimmed by 1 base and J by 4 bases, leaving 13 bases between them. The chain's CDR3 is CASSLGWGSLYGYTF. DNA of the CDR3: TGTGCCAGCAGCTTAGGATGGGGGAGTCTCTATGGCTACACCTTC.

The chain recombines TRBV20-1 with TRBJ2-1; D is undetermined. V was pared by 3 bases and J by 6 bases, with 12 bases between. The V gene's germline CDR1 is DFQATT and CDR2 SNEGSKA (reference sequence). The CDR3 loop spans 13 amino acids. CDR3 amino acids: CSARGTYFNEQFF. In nucleotides, the CDR3 is TGCAGTGCTAGGGGCACTTACTTCAATGAGCAGTTCTTC.

As concerns this clonotype: The germline gene is not matched at one end of the junction; a read error may be the cause. The V and J genes are TRBV27 and TRBJ2-3, with a tentative D call TRBD1 (5 bases). This CDR3 contains 12 residues. Germline V gene data show CDR1 as MNHEY and CDR2 as SMNVEV (reference sequence). CDR3 DNA sequence: TGTGCCATCAGTTCACAGGTTGATACGCAGTATTTT. This translates into CAISSQVDTQYF.

The chain recombines TRBV11-2 with TRBJ2-7; the D is unclear. Per the germline V gene, CDR1 is SGHAT and CDR2 is FQNNGV. This CDR3 has 14 residues. Trimming took 1 base from V and 12 from J, leaving 19 bases between them. CDR3 loop: CASSLVFHSEQGYF. As DNA, the CDR3 is TGTGCCAGCAGCTTAGTCTTTCATTCGGAGCAAGGGTACTTC.

This clonotype was detected only a few times. This rearrangement joins TRBV15 to TRBJ2-5; 9 positions match TRBD1. V dropped 0 bases and J dropped 1; count of bases not matched to a gene: 0. This CDR3 is built from 15 residues. Germline assignment: CDR1 LNHNV and CDR2 YYDKDF (reference sequence). DNA of the CDR3: TGTGCCACCAGCAGAGAACAGGGGGCCCAAGAGACCCAGTACTTC. Translating gives CATSREQGAQETQYF.

This clonotype was counted between two and nine times. The chain links TRBV4-2 to TRBJ2-1; 8 bases agree with TRBD2. Germline trimming cut 4 bases from V and 8 bases from J; bases unmatched to any gene: 13. Germline V gene data show CDR1 as LGHNA and CDR2 as YNFKEQ. This CDR3 has 16 amino acids. CDR3 nucleotides: TGTGCCAGCAGCCGTATAGGGGGGGCGGGGGGAGATGAGCAGTTCTTC. It is translated as CASSRIGGAGGDEQFF.

This clonotype was counted a few times. V gene TRBV6-6 combines with J gene TRBJ1-4, with 7 bases that match TRBD1. The CDR3 length is 16 residues. Germline CDR1 reads MNHNY; CDR2 reads SVGAGI (reference sequence). J lost 3 bases, V lost 1 base, and 5 bases had no gene match. The CDR3 is CASSYFGTASNEKLFF. The DNA for the CDR3 is TGTGCCAGCAGTTACTTCGGGACAGCCTCTAATGAAAAACTGTTTTTT.

This chain connects TRBV15 to TRBJ1-1; D is ambiguous. The CDR3 is 13 amino acids. Germline V CDR1 and CDR2: LNHNV, YYDKDF (reference sequence). Trimming pared 0 bases from V and 6 bases from J, leaving 8 bases between. The CDR3 reads CATSRERISEAFF. The CDR3 DNA is TGTGCCACCAGCAGAGAGAGAATCTCTGAAGCTTTCTTT.

Only a few counts were recorded for this clonotype. This chain links TRBV5-1 with TRBJ2-1; the D gene is possibly TRBD1 (6 bases). CDR3 length equals 14 residues. Trimming pared 4 bases from V and 6 bases from J, leaving 14 bases between. CDR1 and CDR2 from the germline V gene are SGHRS and YFSETQ. CDR3 nucleotide sequence: TGCGCCAGCAGCCCCTACGACAGGAGCAATGAGCAGTTCTTC. Amino acids: CASSPYDRSNEQFF.

The rearrangement joins TRBV27 to TRBJ2-4, with D perhaps TRBD1 (6 bases). Trimming left V 3 bases short and J 9 bases short, with 15 bases between. The CDR3 is made up of 14 amino acids. Looked up from germline, CDR1 is MNHEY and CDR2 is SMNVEV (reference sequence). CDR3 loop: CASSFGQIRGIQYF. CDR3 sequence (DNA): TGTGCCAGCAGTTTTGGACAGATAAGGGGCATTCAGTACTTC.

This clonotype was seen repeatedly, ten times or more. The V gene is TRBV7-2, the J gene TRBJ2-4, with 11 bases lining up with TRBD1. Germline assignment: CDR1 SGHTA and CDR2 FQGNSA. The CDR3 runs 15 residues. Unmatched junction bases numbered 6, after V lost 2 bases and J lost 9 bases. CDR3 sequence reads: CASSLKGTGGIIQYF. The CDR3 DNA is TGTGCCAGCAGCTTAAAGGGGACAGGGGGAATCATTCAGTACTTC.

The chain carries TRBV10-3 and TRBJ2-1; D is uncertain. This CDR3 is built from 14 residues. CDR1 is ENHRY, CDR2 SYGVKD, per germline. V lost 6 bases and J lost 12, with 21 bases in between. The CDR3 protein is CAIRARDRSEGQFF. CDR3 nucleotide sequence: TGTGCCATCAGGGCGCGAGATCGCTCGGAAGGGCAGTTCTTC.

This clonotype showed up just once. The chain couples TRBV6-6 to TRBJ1-4; no clear D gene. Looked up from germline, CDR1 is MNHNY and CDR2 is SVGAGI (reference sequence). V lost 5 bases and J 5 bases, leaving 9 bases between the germline ends. This CDR3 is 13 amino acids long. CDR3 bases: TGTGCCAGCAGTCCCTGGGAGAATGAAAAACTGTTTTTT. Translated, it gives CASSPWENEKLFF.